This is a list of T cell receptor beta chains from one sample in a study of Ad26.COV2.S vaccination and SARS-CoV-2 variants. The assay was immunoSEQ multiplex PCR, and TCRdb's table has in-frame clones only and misses some. The data show about 250,000 clones, roughly 85% seen once. This specimen consisted of peripheral blood, obtained in a trial of Ad26.COV2.S vaccine versus placebo. These receptors all stem from a person between 18 and 65 years old who received the Ad26.COV2.S COVID-19 vaccine or a placebo. Both conserved end residues are part of each CDR3.

v_gene: TRBV3-1/TRBV3-2; j_gene: TRBJ2-5; CDR3aa: CASSQDRRTQYF
v_gene: TRBV6-2/TRBV6-3; j_gene: TRBJ2-1; CDR3aa: CASSYRQGSSYNEQFF
v_gene: TRBV20-1; j_gene: TRBJ2-1; CDR3aa: CSAGHLSEQFF
v_gene: TRBV15; j_gene: TRBJ2-2; CDR3aa: CATEDQGPNTGELFF
v_gene: TRBV24-1; j_gene: TRBJ2-1; CDR3aa: CATSPGGIAGGRPEQFF
v_gene: TRBV7-2; j_gene: TRBJ2-1; CDR3aa: CASSSSLAGNNEQFF
v_gene: TRBV27; j_gene: TRBJ1-5; CDR3aa: CASSLSQGGQPQHF
v_gene: TRBV7-9; j_gene: TRBJ1-1; CDR3aa: CASSIRRGRSLNTEAFF
v_gene: TRBV19; j_gene: TRBJ1-5; CDR3aa: CASSPWVRKEKPQHF
v_gene: TRBV6-4; j_gene: TRBJ2-1; CDR3aa: CASSGTGNNEQFF
v_gene: TRBV29-1; j_gene: TRBJ2-6; CDR3aa: CSVSPIGGPSGANVLTF
v_gene: TRBV18; j_gene: TRBJ1-5; CDR3aa: CASSGGGLGPQHF
v_gene: TRBV18; j_gene: TRBJ2-5; CDR3aa: CASSPRTSPGETQYF
v_gene: TRBV7-2; j_gene: TRBJ1-5; CDR3aa: CASRSLSGDQPQHF
v_gene: TRBV3-1/TRBV3-2; j_gene: TRBJ1-1; CDR3aa: CASSQRATSPREAFF
v_gene: TRBV6-4; j_gene: TRBJ2-3; CDR3aa: CASSRGQGTQNTQYF
v_gene: TRBV29-1; j_gene: TRBJ2-3; CDR3aa: CSVEASGGYTQYF
v_gene: TRBV5-1; j_gene: TRBJ2-7; CDR3aa: CASSFDSLPPYEQYF
v_gene: TRBV7-9; j_gene: TRBJ1-1; CDR3aa: CASSLGGPMNTEAFF
v_gene: TRBV19; j_gene: TRBJ2-1; CDR3aa: CASRGGRNEQFF
v_gene: TRBV4-3; j_gene: TRBJ1-5; CDR3aa: CASSQDMGTQPQHF
v_gene: TRBV5-6; j_gene: TRBJ2-2; CDR3aa: CASRPGLAEGPNPGELFF
v_gene: TRBV5-6; j_gene: TRBJ2-5; CDR3aa: CASRPWEGVETQYF
v_gene: TRBV7-8; j_gene: TRBJ2-7; CDR3aa: CASSPKTGDGTYEQYF
v_gene: TRBV5-1; j_gene: TRBJ2-2; CDR3aa: CASSPGTGGYSAGELFF
v_gene: TRBV10-2; j_gene: TRBJ1-2; CDR3aa: CASSERYGYTF
v_gene: TRBV18; j_gene: TRBJ2-3; CDR3aa: CASSPLPDTQYF
v_gene: TRBV18; j_gene: TRBJ1-6; CDR3aa: CASSPGTGASNSPLHF
v_gene: TRBV18; j_gene: TRBJ2-3; CDR3aa: CASSLNQGADTQYF
v_gene: TRBV18; j_gene: TRBJ2-2; CDR3aa: CASSSPSASNTGELFF
v_gene: TRBV5-1; j_gene: TRBJ2-3; CDR3aa: CASSLAVTGLASSTDTQYF
v_gene: TRBV7-3; j_gene: TRBJ1-2; CDR3aa: CASSKGQGSGYTF
v_gene: TRBV6-1; j_gene: TRBJ1-1; CDR3aa: CASSDDSEAFF
v_gene: TRBV21-1; j_gene: TRBJ2-5; CDR3aa: CASSKCGDYAWGATQYF
v_gene: TRBV9; j_gene: TRBJ2-1; CDR3aa: CASSATGLAGGLRYNEQFF
v_gene: TRBV3-1/TRBV3-2; j_gene: TRBJ1-2; CDR3aa: CASSHHQGAGYGYTF
v_gene: TRBV7-9; j_gene: TRBJ1-2; CDR3aa: CASSLSEDSNYGYTF
v_gene: TRBV4-1; j_gene: TRBJ2-1; CDR3aa: CASSPGLAGVNEQFF
v_gene: TRBV6-5; j_gene: TRBJ1-1; CDR3aa: CASSYSGVTEAFF
v_gene: TRBV5-8; j_gene: TRBJ1-1; CDR3aa: CASSRWVDTEAFF
v_gene: TRBV29-1; j_gene: TRBJ1-1; CDR3aa: CSGRTGWTNTEAFF
v_gene: TRBV7-2; j_gene: TRBJ2-1; CDR3aa: CASSLTRSGQFF
v_gene: TRBV12-3/TRBV12-4; j_gene: TRBJ2-2; CDR3aa: CASRPTTSGELFF
v_gene: TRBV4-3; j_gene: TRBJ1-1; CDR3aa: CASSQEGGRPTEAFF
v_gene: TRBV4-3; j_gene: TRBJ2-2; CDR3aa: CASSPRLAGVSGELFF
v_gene: TRBV20-1; j_gene: TRBJ1-2; CDR3aa: CSARDISGYTF
v_gene: TRBV6-6; j_gene: TRBJ2-2; CDR3aa: CASRETGPYTGELFF
v_gene: TRBV9; j_gene: TRBJ1-2; CDR3aa: CASSAHMANYGYTF
v_gene: TRBV6-5; j_gene: TRBJ2-7; CDR3aa: CASSYWDSALPREQYF
v_gene: TRBV6-1; j_gene: TRBJ1-3; CDR3aa: CASSEQGTGNTIYF
v_gene: TRBV3-1/TRBV3-2; j_gene: TRBJ2-3; CDR3aa: CASSQDWTDTQYF
v_gene: TRBV28; j_gene: TRBJ2-1; CDR3aa: CASSATDRTSKGNEQFF
v_gene: TRBV6-5; j_gene: TRBJ2-2; CDR3aa: CASSYDRPGELFF
v_gene: TRBV7-2; j_gene: TRBJ2-1; CDR3aa: CASSISGSSYNEQFF
v_gene: TRBV9; j_gene: TRBJ2-4; CDR3aa: CASSTNRENIQYF
v_gene: TRBV27; j_gene: TRBJ2-2; CDR3aa: CASSSGRNTGELFF
v_gene: TRBV5-6; j_gene: TRBJ2-2; CDR3aa: CASSFVRGPTGELFF